This T cell receptor beta chain was identified during a study of blood T cell repertoires in COVID-19. Looking at the study overall: Spain, Italy and the United States supplied samples that represented acute and convalescent COVID-19. PBMCs, B-cell-depleted T cells, or T cells provided the cDNA or gDNA that made up the material.

Germline V gene data show CDR1 as MDHEN and CDR2 as SYDVKM. V lost 8 bases and J 2 bases, leaving 12 bases between the germline ends. This CDR3 is built from 13 residues. Per the authors' pipeline: Estimation of nucleated cell counts was performed using reference gene primer amplification. Clones were sequenced by immunoSEQ multiplex PCR, and TCRdb holds only the in-frame ones, with some missing. V, J and clone size were drawn from that table, and D and trimming were deduced from the DNA. The sample carries over 65,000 clones, 80% to 90% recorded once. The clonotype was recovered from a human donor in a cohort sampled during active COVID-19. Sequenced: peripheral blood. The chain recombines TRBV28 with TRBJ1-1, with no clear D. CDR3 protein: CASVRTLNTEAFF. The CDR3 region has the DNA TGTGCCAGCGTAAGAACTCTTAACACTGAAGCTTTCTTT.